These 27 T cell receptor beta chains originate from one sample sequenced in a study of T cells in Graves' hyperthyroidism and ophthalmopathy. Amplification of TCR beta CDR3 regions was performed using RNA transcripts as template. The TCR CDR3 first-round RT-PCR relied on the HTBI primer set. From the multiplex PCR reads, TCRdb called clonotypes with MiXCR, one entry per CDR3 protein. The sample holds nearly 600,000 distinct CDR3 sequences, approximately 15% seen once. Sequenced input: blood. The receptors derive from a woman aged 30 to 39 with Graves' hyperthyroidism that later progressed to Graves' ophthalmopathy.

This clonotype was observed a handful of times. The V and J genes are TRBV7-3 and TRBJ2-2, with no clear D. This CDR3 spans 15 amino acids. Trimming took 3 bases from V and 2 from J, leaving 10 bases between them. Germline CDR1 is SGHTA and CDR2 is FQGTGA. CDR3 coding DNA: TGTGCCAGCAGCTTCTGGGCCGGAAACACCGGGGAGCTGTTTTTT. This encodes CASSFWAGNTGELFF.

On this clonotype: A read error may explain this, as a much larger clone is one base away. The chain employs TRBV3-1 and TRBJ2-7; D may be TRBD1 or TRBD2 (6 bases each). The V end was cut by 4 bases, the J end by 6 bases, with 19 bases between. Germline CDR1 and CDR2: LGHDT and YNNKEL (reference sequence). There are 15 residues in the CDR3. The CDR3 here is CASSPTRGRGGEQYF. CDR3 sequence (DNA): TGTGCCAGCAGCCCTACGCGGGGCAGGGGAGGCGAGCAGTACTTC.

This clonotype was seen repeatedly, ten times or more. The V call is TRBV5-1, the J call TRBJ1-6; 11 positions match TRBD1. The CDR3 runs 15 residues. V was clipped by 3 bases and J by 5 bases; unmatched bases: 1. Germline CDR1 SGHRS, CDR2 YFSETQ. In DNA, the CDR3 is TGCGCCAGCAGCTGGGGACAGGGGGATAATTCACCCCTCCACTTT. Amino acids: CASSWGQGDNSPLHF.

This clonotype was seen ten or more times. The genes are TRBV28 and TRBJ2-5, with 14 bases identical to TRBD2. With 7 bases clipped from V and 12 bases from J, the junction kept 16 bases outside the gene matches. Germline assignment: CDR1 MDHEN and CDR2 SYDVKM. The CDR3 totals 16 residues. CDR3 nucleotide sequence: TGTGCCAGCAATCGTCCCCCGGGACTAGCGGGAGAAGGGGAGTACTTC. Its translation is CASNRPPGLAGEGEYF.

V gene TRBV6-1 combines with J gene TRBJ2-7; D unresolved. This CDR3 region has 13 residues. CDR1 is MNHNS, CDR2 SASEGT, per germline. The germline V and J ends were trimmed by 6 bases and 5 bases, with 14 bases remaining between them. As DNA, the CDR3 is TGTGCCAGCAGGAGACCCTACAGACACGAGCAGTACTTC. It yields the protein CASRRPYRHEQYF.

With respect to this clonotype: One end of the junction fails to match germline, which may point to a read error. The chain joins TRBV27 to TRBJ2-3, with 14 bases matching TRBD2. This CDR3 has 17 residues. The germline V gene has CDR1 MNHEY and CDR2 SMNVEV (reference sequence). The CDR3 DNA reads TGTGCCAGCAGTTCACTCTTGACTAGCGGGAGGGTAGATACGCAGTGTTTT. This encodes CASSSLLTSGRVDTQCF.

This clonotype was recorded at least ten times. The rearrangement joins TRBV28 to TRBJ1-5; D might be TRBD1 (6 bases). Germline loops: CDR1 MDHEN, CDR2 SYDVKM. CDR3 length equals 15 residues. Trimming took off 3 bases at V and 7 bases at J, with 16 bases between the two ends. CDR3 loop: CASSFEQGTGQPQHF. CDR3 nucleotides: TGTGCCAGCAGTTTTGAACAGGGAACGGGACAGCCCCAGCATTTT.

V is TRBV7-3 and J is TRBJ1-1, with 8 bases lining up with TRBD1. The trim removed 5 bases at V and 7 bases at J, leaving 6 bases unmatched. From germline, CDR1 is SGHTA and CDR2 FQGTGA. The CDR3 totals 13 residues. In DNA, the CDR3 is TGTGCCAGCAGCCAACAGGGGGGGAGTGAAGCTTTCTTT. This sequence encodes CASSQQGGSEAFF.

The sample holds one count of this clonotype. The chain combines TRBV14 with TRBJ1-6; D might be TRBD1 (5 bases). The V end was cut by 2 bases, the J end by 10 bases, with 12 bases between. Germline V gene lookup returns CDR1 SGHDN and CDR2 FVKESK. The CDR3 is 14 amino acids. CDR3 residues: CASSQQGLSSPLHF. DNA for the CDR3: TGTGCCAGCAGCCAACAGGGTCTAAGCTCACCCCTCCACTTT.

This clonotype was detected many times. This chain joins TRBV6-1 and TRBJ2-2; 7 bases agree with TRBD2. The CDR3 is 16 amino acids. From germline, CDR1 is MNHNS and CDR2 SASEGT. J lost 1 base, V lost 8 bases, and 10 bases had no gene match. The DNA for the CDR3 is TGTGCCAGCCGTGGTGGCGGGAGAGGGAACACCGGGGAGCTGTTTTTT. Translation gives CASRGGGRGNTGELFF.

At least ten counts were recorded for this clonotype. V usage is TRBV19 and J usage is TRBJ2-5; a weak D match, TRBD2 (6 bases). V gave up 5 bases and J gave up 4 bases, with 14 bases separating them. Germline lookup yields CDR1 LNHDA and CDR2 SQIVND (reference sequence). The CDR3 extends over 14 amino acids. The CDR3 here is CASSPGLFGETQYF. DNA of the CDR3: TGTGCCAGTAGTCCGGGACTCTTTGGAGAGACCCAGTACTTC. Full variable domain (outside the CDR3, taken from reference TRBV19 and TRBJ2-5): DGGITQSPKYLFRKEGQNVTLSCEQNLNHDAMYWYRQDPGQGLRLIYYSQIVNDFQKGDIAEGYSVSREKKESFPLTVTSAQKNPTAFYLCASSPGLFGETQYFGPGTRLLVL.

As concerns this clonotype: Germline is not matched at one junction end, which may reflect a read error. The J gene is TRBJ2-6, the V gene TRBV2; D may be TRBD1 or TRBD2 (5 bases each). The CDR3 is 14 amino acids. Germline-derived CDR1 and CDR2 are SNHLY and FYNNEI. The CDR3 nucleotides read TGTGCCAGCAGCTCAAGATCTGGGGGCAACGTCCTGACTTTC. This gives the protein CASSSRSGGNVLTF. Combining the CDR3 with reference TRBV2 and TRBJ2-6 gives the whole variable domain EPEVTQTPSHQVTQMGQEVILRCVPISNHLYFYWYRQILGQKVEFLVSFYNNEISEKSEIFDDQFSVERPDGSNFTLKIRSTKLEDSAMYFCASSSRSGGNVLTFGAGSRLTVL.

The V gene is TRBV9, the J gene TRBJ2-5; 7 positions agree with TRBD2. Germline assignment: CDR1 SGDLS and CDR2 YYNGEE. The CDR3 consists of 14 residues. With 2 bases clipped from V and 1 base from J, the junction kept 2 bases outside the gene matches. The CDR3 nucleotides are TGTGCCAGCAGCGTGGGGGGGACCCAAGAGACCCAGTACTTC. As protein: CASSVGGTQETQYF.

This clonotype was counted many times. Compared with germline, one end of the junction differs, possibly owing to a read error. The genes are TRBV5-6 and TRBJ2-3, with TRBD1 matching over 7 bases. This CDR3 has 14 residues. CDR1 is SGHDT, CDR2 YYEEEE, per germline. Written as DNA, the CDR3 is TGTGCCAGCAGATTGGGACAGCCAACAGATACGCAGTATTTT. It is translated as CASRLGQPTDTQYF.

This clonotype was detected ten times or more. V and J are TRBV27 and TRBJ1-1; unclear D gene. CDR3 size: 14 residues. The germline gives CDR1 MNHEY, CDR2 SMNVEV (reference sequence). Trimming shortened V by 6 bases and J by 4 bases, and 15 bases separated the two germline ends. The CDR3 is CASRQLGMGTEAFF. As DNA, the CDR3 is TGTGCCAGCAGGCAATTAGGGATGGGCACTGAAGCTTTCTTT.

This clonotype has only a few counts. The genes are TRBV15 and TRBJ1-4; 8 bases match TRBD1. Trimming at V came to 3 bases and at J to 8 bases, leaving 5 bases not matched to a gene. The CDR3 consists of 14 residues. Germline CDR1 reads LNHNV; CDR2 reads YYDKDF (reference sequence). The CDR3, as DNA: TGTGCCACCAGCAGGGCAGGACAGGGAGAAAAACTGTTTTTT. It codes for CATSRAGQGEKLFF.

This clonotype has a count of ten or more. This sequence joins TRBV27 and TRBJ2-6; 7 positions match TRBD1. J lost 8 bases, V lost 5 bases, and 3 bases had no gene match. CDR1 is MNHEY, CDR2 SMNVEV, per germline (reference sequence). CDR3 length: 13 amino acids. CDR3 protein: CASSTTGTNVLTF. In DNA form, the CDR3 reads TGTGCCAGCAGTACGACAGGGACCAACGTCCTGACTTTC. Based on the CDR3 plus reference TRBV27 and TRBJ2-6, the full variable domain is EAQVTQNPRYLITVTGKKLTVTCSQNMNHEYMSWYRQDPGLGLRQIYYSMNVEVTDKGDVPEGYKVSRKEKRNFPLILESPSPNQTSLYFCASSTTGTNVLTFGAGSRLTVL.

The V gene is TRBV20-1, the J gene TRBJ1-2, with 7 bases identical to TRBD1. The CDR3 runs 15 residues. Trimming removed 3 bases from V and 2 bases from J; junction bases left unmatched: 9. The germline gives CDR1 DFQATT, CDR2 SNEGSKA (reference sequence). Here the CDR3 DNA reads TGCAGTGCTAGTCATCAGACAGGGACCAACTATGGCTACACCTTC. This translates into CSASHQTGTNYGYTF.

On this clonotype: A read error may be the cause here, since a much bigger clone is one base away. The CDR3 loop reads CASSTIRDIYEPYF. The DNA for the CDR3 is TGTGCCAGCAGCACGATCCGGGACATCTACGAGCCGTACTTC. V and J are TRBV6-1 and TRBJ2-7, with D possibly TRBD1 on 6 matching bases. CDR3 size: 14 residues. CDR1 and CDR2 from the germline V gene are MNHNS and SASEGT.

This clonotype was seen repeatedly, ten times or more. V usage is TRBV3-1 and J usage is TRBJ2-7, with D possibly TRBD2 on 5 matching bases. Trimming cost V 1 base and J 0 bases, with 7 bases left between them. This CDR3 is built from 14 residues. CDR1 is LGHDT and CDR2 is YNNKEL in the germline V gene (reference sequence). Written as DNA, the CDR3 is TGTGCCAGCAGCCAAGTGGGAGACTCCTACGAGCAGTACTTC. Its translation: CASSQVGDSYEQYF.

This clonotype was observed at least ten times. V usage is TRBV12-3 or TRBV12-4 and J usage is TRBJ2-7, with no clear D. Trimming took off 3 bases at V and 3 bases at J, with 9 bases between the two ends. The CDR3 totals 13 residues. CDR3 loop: CASSFGQIYEQYF. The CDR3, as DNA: TGTGCCAGCAGTTTTGGTCAGATCTACGAGCAGTACTTC.

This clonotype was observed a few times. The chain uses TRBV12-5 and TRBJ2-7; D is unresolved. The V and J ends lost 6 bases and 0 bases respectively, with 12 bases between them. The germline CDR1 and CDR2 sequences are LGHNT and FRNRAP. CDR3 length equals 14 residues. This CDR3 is CASGFPPDSYEQYF. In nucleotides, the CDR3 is TGTGCTAGTGGCTTCCCTCCGGACTCCTACGAGCAGTACTTC.

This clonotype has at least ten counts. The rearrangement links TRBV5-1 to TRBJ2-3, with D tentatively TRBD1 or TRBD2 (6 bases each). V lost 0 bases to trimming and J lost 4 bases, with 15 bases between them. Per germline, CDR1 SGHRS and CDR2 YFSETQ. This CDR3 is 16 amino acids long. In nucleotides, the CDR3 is TGCGCCAGCAGCTTGGCAGCGGCAGGGGAGGCAGATACGCAGTATTTT. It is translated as CASSLAAAGEADTQYF.

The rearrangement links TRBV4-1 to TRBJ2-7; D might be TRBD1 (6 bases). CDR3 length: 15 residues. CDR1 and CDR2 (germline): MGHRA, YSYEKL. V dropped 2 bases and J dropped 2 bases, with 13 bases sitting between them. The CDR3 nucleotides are TGCGCCAGCAGCCAATCATTAGACAGGCCCTACGAGCAGTACTTC. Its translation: CASSQSLDRPYEQYF.

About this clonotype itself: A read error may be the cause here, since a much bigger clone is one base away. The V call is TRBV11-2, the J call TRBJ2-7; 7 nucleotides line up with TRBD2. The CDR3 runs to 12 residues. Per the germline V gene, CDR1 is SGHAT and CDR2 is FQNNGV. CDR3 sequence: CASSTRDYEHYF. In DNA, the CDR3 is TGTGCCAGCAGCACTAGGGACTACGAGCACTACTTC.

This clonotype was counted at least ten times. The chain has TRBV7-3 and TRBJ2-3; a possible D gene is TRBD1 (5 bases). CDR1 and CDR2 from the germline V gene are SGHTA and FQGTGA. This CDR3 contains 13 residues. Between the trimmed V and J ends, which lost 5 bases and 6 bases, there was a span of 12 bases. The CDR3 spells CASSLQGGDTQYF. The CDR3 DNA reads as TGTGCCAGCAGCCTGCAGGGTGGTGATACGCAGTATTTT.

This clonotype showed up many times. The CDR3 nucleotides are TGTGCCAGCAGCTTAATAGGGACAGGGGGCAATTCACCCCTCCACTTT. Residues: CASSLIGTGGNSPLHF. The chain joins TRBV7-3 to TRBJ1-6, with 12 nucleotides matching TRBD1. Germline lookup yields CDR1 SGHTA and CDR2 FQGTGA. The CDR3 spans 16 residues. After removal of 1 base from V and 7 bases from J, the junction contained 2 bases not matched to a gene.